The rows below give T cell receptor beta chains drawn from one sample of a study of blood T cell repertoires in COVID-19. Method: immunoSEQ multiplex PCR; TCRdb's copy keeps in-frame clones and lacks some. The sample has around 250,000 clones, 86% seen once. Sequencing was performed on PBMCs or T cells enriched from blood (not recorded which). These receptors were collected from a man between 18 and 29 years old who had recovered from COVID-19. Each CDR3 is given with its conserved first and last residue.

v_call: TRBV19; cdr3_aa: CASTPWGEVNTEAFF
v_call: TRBV5-1; cdr3_aa: CASSRNSGDTEAFF
v_call: TRBV6-5; cdr3_aa: CASRGGQGTYGYTF
v_call: TRBV6-5; cdr3_aa: CASSPGTSLNEAFF
v_call: TRBV30; cdr3_aa: CAWSVISGYGYTF
v_call: TRBV18; cdr3_aa: CASSPKAGGYTF
v_call: TRBV7-9; cdr3_aa: CASSQQGMNTEAFF
v_call: TRBV12-3/TRBV12-4; cdr3_aa: CASSFPPETQYF
v_call: TRBV14; cdr3_aa: CASSQDQAQPQHF
v_call: TRBV28; cdr3_aa: CASRTSLGYNEQFF
v_call: TRBV7-6; cdr3_aa: CASSPRTGLNYGYTF
v_call: TRBV21-1; cdr3_aa: CASGYAGVYNEQFF
v_call: TRBV24-1; cdr3_aa: CATSAYTGELFF
v_call: TRBV27; cdr3_aa: CASSSGLGTGLGNTGELFF
v_call: TRBV15; cdr3_aa: CATSSARGTNIHF
v_call: TRBV10-2; cdr3_aa: CASRDTGSTEAFF
v_call: TRBV28; cdr3_aa: CASSAPRDRGSYNEQFF
v_call: TRBV9; cdr3_aa: CASSYGGALTDTQYF
v_call: TRBV5-4; cdr3_aa: CASSAAGPGEQFF
v_call: TRBV19; cdr3_aa: CASSPGSPNSPLHF
v_call: TRBV3-1/TRBV3-2; cdr3_aa: CASSQDTYEQYF
v_call: TRBV2; cdr3_aa: CASSRGHQETQYF
v_call: TRBV18; cdr3_aa: CASSPPTRVETQYF
v_call: TRBV30; cdr3_aa: CAWSWGQAYGYTF
v_call: TRBV19; cdr3_aa: CASSSTVSGANVLTF
v_call: TRBV7-8; cdr3_aa: CASSRTRGAGSYEQYF
v_call: TRBV7-9; cdr3_aa: CASSLVGRANEQFF
v_call: TRBV5-1; cdr3_aa: CASSSNDQETQYF
v_call: TRBV12-3/TRBV12-4; cdr3_aa: CASRDRRGGEQYF
v_call: TRBV28; cdr3_aa: CASRLSSVNQPQHF
v_call: TRBV5-8; cdr3_aa: CASSFASGNNKNIQYF
v_call: TRBV7-8; cdr3_aa: CASSLDLAGVSTDTQYF
v_call: TRBV5-1; cdr3_aa: CASSWEYNEQFF
v_call: TRBV5-6; cdr3_aa: CASSGQAHGYTF
v_call: TRBV2; cdr3_aa: CASSEWDTRRGTEAFF
v_call: TRBV30; cdr3_aa: CAWARTGGEKLFF
v_call: TRBV11-2; cdr3_aa: CASSPRRGGIGGELFF
v_call: TRBV5-4; cdr3_aa: CASSLGLTNTGELFF
v_call: TRBV13; cdr3_aa: CASSFTGPEAFF
v_call: TRBV19; cdr3_aa: CASWNEGRYTEAFF
v_call: TRBV7-6; cdr3_aa: CASRGGTAPSETQYF
v_call: TRBV15; cdr3_aa: CATSRGTGNTDTQYF
v_call: TRBV11-2; cdr3_aa: CASSLVPDRYEQYF